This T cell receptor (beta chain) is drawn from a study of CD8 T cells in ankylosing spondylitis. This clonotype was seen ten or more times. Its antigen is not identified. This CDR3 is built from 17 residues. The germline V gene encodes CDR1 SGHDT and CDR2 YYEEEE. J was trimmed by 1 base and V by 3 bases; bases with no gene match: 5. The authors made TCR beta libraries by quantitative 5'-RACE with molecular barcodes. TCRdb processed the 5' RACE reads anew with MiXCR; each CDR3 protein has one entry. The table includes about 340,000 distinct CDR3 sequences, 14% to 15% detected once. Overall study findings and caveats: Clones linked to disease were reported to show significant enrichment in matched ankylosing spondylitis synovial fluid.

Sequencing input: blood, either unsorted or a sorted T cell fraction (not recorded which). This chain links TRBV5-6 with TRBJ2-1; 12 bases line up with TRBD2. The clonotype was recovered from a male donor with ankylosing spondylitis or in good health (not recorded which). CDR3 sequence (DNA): TGTGCCAGCAGCTCGAAACTAGCGGGGGGTTCCTACAATGAGCAGTTCTTC. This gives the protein CASSSKLAGGSYNEQFF.